This entry is about one T cell receptor beta chain. These data are taken from a study of blood T cell repertoires in COVID-19. Repertoires were generated with immunoSEQ multiplex PCR, while TCRdb's copy carries only in-frame clones and drops some. This sample carries roughly 300,000 clones, under 95% of them seen once, and the ten largest clones take about a fifth. Looked up from germline, CDR1 is KGHSH and CDR2 is LQKENI. With 0 bases clipped from V and 1 base from J, the junction kept 3 bases outside the gene matches. This CDR3 region has 15 residues. This TCR came from a young woman who had recovered from COVID-19. Material for sequencing was PBMCs or T cells enriched from blood (not recorded which). The chain is built from TRBV18 and TRBJ2-7, with TRBD2 identical over 7 bases. The CDR3 spells CASSPPAGRSYEQYF. The DNA for the CDR3 is TGTGCCAGCTCACCACCCGCCGGGAGGTCCTACGAGCAGTACTTC.